This T cell receptor beta chain was recorded in a study of regulatory T cells (dated by TCRdb to the late 2010s). About the investigation overall: The study compared T-cell receptor beta repertoires of sorted regulatory, conventional CD4+ and CD8+ T cells between CD3G-deficient patients and healthy controls.

A note on this clone: The target of this receptor is not known. Base-call qualities are not available, and no considerably larger clone is one nucleotide away.

Evidence of autoimmunity was found in all CD3G-deficient patients, and more severe autoimmunity was observed in two of the patients. At testing, patients were between 2 and 39 years old and showed lower naive and higher memory CD4+ and CD8+ T-cell proportions. Roughly six individuals with CD3G deficiency made up the patient group. Patient samples and clinical data came from an international physician network spanning the United States, Europe and Asia. Ficoll density separation was used to isolate peripheral blood mononuclear cells. CD3+ CD8+ CD4- T cells were isolated using a FACSAria cell sorter. Between the V and J ends, shortened by 5 bases and 0 bases respectively, the junction contains 11 bases. For CDR1 and CDR2, the germline V gene lists MDHEN and SYDVKM. The CDR3 measures 14 amino acids from cysteine to phenylalanine. Kept here is only the CDR3 DNA, which spans 42 bases and is read in frame from base 1.

Paper-wide results and their limitations: Compared with control CD8+ cells, CD8+ T cells derived from patients showed a nonsignificant trend toward reduced Shannon entropy. In patients, repertoires had restricted unique TRB V-J pairs and skewed V and J gene usage, with regulatory T cells showing the most marked changes.

The multiplex PCR relied on 52 forward TRBV primers and 13 reverse TRBJ primers, and amplification bias was corrected through assay-based and computational methods. Within the immunoSEQ assay, multiplex PCR amplified rearranged TRB loci from genomic DNA. Sequencing of the TRB amplicons was done on an Illumina HiSeq platform. The paper's processing steps were these. Raw sequences were error-filtered and aligned to reference gene sequences by custom algorithms, then analyzed with the immunoSEQ online tools. The frequencies of productive and nonproductive TRB rearrangements were evaluated among unique sequences as well as among total sequences. For TRB CDR3 positions 6 and 7, hydrophobicity together with amino acid composition served as the basis for assessing self-reactivity potential. Prism software was used to run t tests, Mann-Whitney tests or two-way ANOVA for comparisons between groups. In TCRdb, the immuneACCESS table is reduced to in-frame sequences with V and J assigned. These tables do not hold every clone; where another copy was compared, an unresolved V gene accounts for under half, and the others remain unexplained. V, J and clone size are taken as reported in that table, and D and trimming were inferred from the DNA itself. Within this sample are 4,500 to 7,000 clones, with approximately 80% of them counted one time only. Together, the top ten hold under 35% of the sample.

The sequenced sample consisted of CD8+ T cells sorted from blood. Here the chain combines TRBV28 and TRBJ2-7, with the D gene not confidently named. This receptor was identified in a child between 5 and 17 years old with CD3G deficiency. The CDR3 here reads CASSPRLSSYEQYF. The bases read TGTGCCAGCAGTCCCCGACTGAGCTCCTACGAGCAGTACTTC.